A selection of T cell receptor beta chains follows, all from one sample in a study of blood T cell repertoires in COVID-19. Sequenced by immunoSEQ multiplex PCR; TCRdb stores in-frame clones only, minus some. The sample includes approximately 130,000 clones, just over 75% of them seen just once. The sample consisted of peripheral blood. The receptors were gathered from a human donor in a cohort sampled during active COVID-19. CDR3s include the opening cysteine and the closing phenylalanine or tryptophan. The D gene is left open where the match is weak. Part of the rows lack a size; the others show once, few, many or a class for expanded clones.

V: TRBV30
D: -
J: TRBJ1-5
size: few
CDR3: CAWSGGPNQPQHF
DNA: TGTGCCTGGAGTGGGGGCCCTAATCAGCCCCAGCATTTT

V: TRBV5-6
D: -
J: TRBJ1-6
size: -
CDR3: CASSLVAGRDSPLHF
DNA: TGTGCCAGCAGCTTGGTAGCAGGGAGGGATTCACCCCTCCACTTT

V: TRBV15
D: -
J: TRBJ1-1
size: -
CDR3: CATSSQAGTKAFF
DNA: TGTGCCACCAGCAGCCAAGCCGGGACAAAGGCTTTCTTT

V: TRBV6-6
D: TRBD1
J: TRBJ1-2
size: -
CDR3: CASSPPTGSYGYTF
DNA: TGTGCCAGCAGCCCCCCGACAGGGAGCTATGGCTACACCTTC

V: TRBV4-2
D: TRBD1
J: TRBJ1-3
size: once
CDR3: CASSQEVGTGGFAGNTIYF
DNA: TGTGCCAGCAGCCAAGAGGTGGGGACAGGGGGCTTCGCTGGAAACACCATATATTTT

V: TRBV3-1/TRBV3-2
D: -
J: TRBJ2-4
size: few
CDR3: CASSQDRKNIQYF
DNA: TGTGCCAGCAGCCAAGATCGGAAAAACATTCAGTACTTC

V: TRBV19
D: -
J: TRBJ2-1
size: few
CDR3: CASSERQAYNEQFF
DNA: TGTGCCAGTAGTGAAAGACAGGCATACAATGAGCAGTTCTTC

V: TRBV7-8
D: TRBD1
J: TRBJ1-1
size: -
CDR3: CASSIRDRWPMNTEAFF
DNA: TGTGCCAGCAGCATCCGGGACAGGTGGCCTATGAACACTGAAGCTTTCTTT

V: TRBV4-1
D: TRBD2
J: TRBJ2-7
size: once
CDR3: CASSQPREASKQYF
DNA: TGCGCCAGCAGCCAACCCCGGGAGGCGTCGAAGCAGTACTTC

V: TRBV10-3
D: -
J: TRBJ2-7
size: -
CDR3: CAISESKAGPGYEQYF
DNA: TGTGCCATCAGTGAGTCGAAGGCGGGGCCGGGCTACGAGCAGTACTTC

V: TRBV27
D: -
J: TRBJ2-1
size: -
CDR3: CASSLFGDNEQFF
DNA: TGTGCCAGCAGTTTATTCGGGGACAATGAGCAGTTCTTC

V: TRBV28
D: TRBD2
J: TRBJ2-5
size: -
CDR3: CASSPPRWGSGGGAQYF
DNA: TGTGCCAGCAGTCCCCCCCGCTGGGGTAGCGGGGGAGGGGCCCAGTACTTC

V: TRBV6-1
D: TRBD1
J: TRBJ1-2
size: many
CDR3: CASSEAPGQRYTF
DNA: TGTGCCAGCAGCGAAGCTCCGGGACAGCGCTACACCTTC

V: TRBV29-1
D: -
J: TRBJ2-3
size: -
CDR3: CSVRRRQSTDTQYF
DNA: TGCAGCGTTCGACGAAGACAGAGCACAGATACGCAGTATTTT

V: TRBV9
D: TRBD1
J: TRBJ2-1
size: -
CDR3: CASSVVSQGVYNEQFF
DNA: TGTGCCAGCAGCGTAGTGTCGCAGGGGGTATACAATGAGCAGTTCTTC

V: TRBV4-1
D: -
J: TRBJ1-5
size: -
CDR3: CASSQAGLSNQPQHF
DNA: TGCGCCAGCAGCCAAGCTGGGCTTAGCAATCAGCCCCAGCATTTT

V: TRBV19
D: -
J: TRBJ2-7
size: -
CDR3: CASSIERHASYEQYF
DNA: TGTGCCAGTAGTATAGAGCGGCACGCGAGCTACGAGCAGTACTTC

V: TRBV11-2
D: TRBD2
J: TRBJ2-3
size: -
CDR3: CASSDVTSVDTQYF
DNA: TGTGCCAGCAGCGACGTGACTAGCGTCGATACGCAGTATTTT

V: TRBV18
D: -
J: TRBJ1-5
size: -
CDR3: CASSPPRGGRQPQHF
DNA: TGTGCCAGCTCACCACCGCGCGGGGGGAGGCAGCCCCAGCATTTT

V: TRBV28
D: -
J: TRBJ2-7
size: -
CDR3: CASSLVGEGEQYF
DNA: TGTGCCAGCAGTTTAGTAGGGGAAGGCGAGCAGTACTTC

V: TRBV6-5
D: TRBD1
J: TRBJ2-1
size: few
CDR3: CASSEKRQGHNEQFF
DNA: TGTGCCAGCAGCGAGAAGCGACAGGGACACAATGAGCAGTTCTTC

V: TRBV14
D: TRBD2
J: TRBJ2-7
size: few
CDR3: CASSHLSGGEKSYEQYF
DNA: TGTGCCAGCAGCCATCTTAGCGGGGGGGAAAAATCCTACGAGCAGTACTTC

V: TRBV4-1
D: -
J: TRBJ2-5
size: -
CDR3: CASSQDYSSQETQYF
DNA: TGCGCCAGCAGCCAGGACTACAGCAGTCAAGAGACCCAGTACTTC

V: TRBV29-1
D: -
J: TRBJ2-3
size: -
CDR3: CSVEGQGFTDTQYF
DNA: TGCAGCGTTGAAGGGCAGGGGTTCACAGATACGCAGTATTTT

V: TRBV18
D: TRBD2
J: TRBJ2-3
size: -
CDR3: CASSPRGGVSTDTQYF
DNA: TGTGCCAGCTCACCTCGGGGGGGCGTGAGCACAGATACGCAGTATTTT

V: TRBV15
D: -
J: TRBJ2-4
size: once
CDR3: CATSRGTMKVPYIQYF
DNA: TGTGCCACCAGCAGAGGGACTATGAAGGTCCCCTATATTCAGTACTTC

V: TRBV12-3/TRBV12-4
D: -
J: TRBJ2-7
size: -
CDR3: CASSFGYEQYF
DNA: TGTGCCAGCAGTTTCGGCTACGAGCAGTACTTC

V: TRBV6-1
D: -
J: TRBJ1-2
size: -
CDR3: CASSEPNDYGYTF
DNA: TGTGCCAGCAGTGAACCCAATGACTATGGCTACACCTTC

V: TRBV6-2/TRBV6-3
D: TRBD2
J: TRBJ2-3
size: few
CDR3: CASSYSGGTTDTQYF
DNA: TGTGCCAGCAGCTATTCGGGGGGGACCACAGATACGCAGTATTTT

V: TRBV6-5
D: TRBD1
J: TRBJ1-2
size: -
CDR3: CASSYSIQGAGGYTF
DNA: TGTGCCAGCAGTTACTCGATTCAGGGGGCCGGCGGCTACACCTTC

V: TRBV9
D: TRBD1
J: TRBJ1-2
size: -
CDR3: CASSGLDRLQGYGYTF
DNA: TGTGCCAGCAGCGGGCTGGACAGGCTTCAGGGCTATGGCTACACCTTC

V: TRBV19
D: TRBD1
J: TRBJ1-4
size: -
CDR3: CASKGAATNEKLFF
DNA: TGTGCCAGCAAGGGGGCAGCAACTAATGAAAAACTGTTTTTT

V: TRBV3-1/TRBV3-2
D: -
J: TRBJ1-2
size: -
CDR3: CASSHRDTYGYTF
DNA: TGTGCCAGCAGCCACCGGGACACATATGGCTACACCTTC

V: TRBV10-3
D: -
J: TRBJ2-7
size: -
CDR3: CAIGPQGSNEQYF
DNA: TGTGCCATCGGCCCACAGGGTTCCAACGAGCAGTACTTC

V: TRBV29-1
D: TRBD1
J: TRBJ1-3
size: -
CDR3: CSVAGQGVGNTIYF
DNA: TGCAGCGTTGCGGGACAGGGGGTCGGAAACACCATATATTTT

V: TRBV30
D: -
J: TRBJ1-5
size: -
CDR3: CAWSINTNQPQHF
DNA: TGTGCCTGGAGCATCAACACGAATCAGCCCCAGCATTTT

V: TRBV27
D: TRBD2
J: TRBJ2-7
size: -
CDR3: CASSPTPSGGYYEQYF
DNA: TGTGCCAGCAGTCCGACCCCTAGCGGGGGTTACTACGAGCAGTACTTC

V: TRBV12-5
D: -
J: TRBJ1-2
size: -
CDR3: CASSQGGSGYTF
DNA: TGTGCTAGTTCGCAGGGTGGGTCTGGCTACACCTTC

V: TRBV6-5
D: -
J: TRBJ1-2
size: -
CDR3: CASSSGGFYGYTF
DNA: TGTGCCAGCAGTTCGGGGGGCTTCTATGGCTACACCTTC

V: TRBV5-1
D: -
J: TRBJ2-1
size: once
CDR3: CASSRWEVANEQFF
DNA: TGCGCCAGCAGCCGGTGGGAGGTCGCCAATGAGCAGTTCTTC

V: TRBV7-3
D: TRBD2
J: TRBJ2-1
size: -
CDR3: CASSHGLADNDNEQFF
DNA: TGTGCCAGCAGCCATGGGCTAGCGGATAACGACAATGAGCAGTTCTTC

V: TRBV7-9
D: TRBD1
J: TRBJ1-4
size: once
CDR3: CASSSLTGPNEKLFF
DNA: TGTGCCAGCAGCTCTCTGACAGGGCCGAATGAAAAACTGTTTTTT

V: TRBV4-2
D: -
J: TRBJ1-1
size: -
CDR3: CASSPDGGARGTEAFF
DNA: TGTGCCAGCAGCCCCGACGGGGGGGCGCGGGGCACTGAAGCTTTCTTT

V: TRBV27
D: -
J: TRBJ1-2
size: -
CDR3: CASSLELGAHGYTF
DNA: TGTGCCAGCAGTTTAGAGTTAGGGGCCCATGGCTACACCTTC

V: TRBV30
D: TRBD2
J: TRBJ2-2
size: -
CDR3: CASTSGPANTGELFF
DNA: TGTGCCTCGACTAGCGGACCTGCGAACACCGGGGAGCTGTTTTTT

V: TRBV7-8
D: -
J: TRBJ1-1
size: -
CDR3: CASSLAERGGLGEAFF
DNA: TGTGCCAGCAGCTTAGCCGAACGGGGAGGACTGGGGGAAGCTTTCTTT

V: TRBV2
D: TRBD2
J: TRBJ2-3
size: many
CDR3: CASNTPLAGASTDTQYF
DNA: TGTGCCAGCAACACACCCCTAGCGGGGGCCTCCACAGATACGCAGTATTTT

V: TRBV30
D: -
J: TRBJ1-3
size: once
CDR3: CAWTEFSGNTIYF
DNA: TGTGCCTGGACAGAATTCTCTGGAAACACCATATATTTT

V: TRBV5-6
D: -
J: TRBJ1-1
size: -
CDR3: CASSKNRVGSAFF
DNA: TGTGCCAGCAGCAAAAACAGGGTTGGGAGTGCTTTCTTT

V: TRBV5-1
D: -
J: TRBJ1-6
size: -
CDR3: CASSLGQSNSPLHF
DNA: TGCGCCAGCAGCTTGGGACAGTCGAATTCACCCCTCCACTTT

V: TRBV5-1
D: -
J: TRBJ2-7
size: many
CDR3: CASSLGTDVGPEQYF
DNA: TGCGCCAGCAGCTTGGGTACGGATGTGGGGCCCGAGCAGTACTTC

V: TRBV10-2
D: -
J: TRBJ2-3
size: -
CDR3: CASIRRAGALTDTQYF
DNA: TGCGCCAGCATTAGACGGGCGGGGGCCCTCACAGATACGCAGTATTTT

V: TRBV11-1
D: TRBD1
J: TRBJ2-7
size: -
CDR3: CASSDRTGGGGEQYF
DNA: TGTGCCAGCAGCGACCGGACAGGGGGAGGAGGGGAGCAGTACTTC

V: TRBV5-1
D: TRBD1
J: TRBJ2-1
size: few
CDR3: CASSLGTGVVSYNEQFF
DNA: TGCGCCAGCAGCTTGGGGACAGGGGTAGTATCCTACAATGAGCAGTTCTTC

V: TRBV12-3/TRBV12-4
D: -
J: TRBJ2-7
size: few
CDR3: CASRLREGYEQYF
DNA: TGTGCCAGCAGACTCCGGGAAGGCTACGAGCAGTACTTC